The rows below give T cell receptor beta chains drawn from one sample of a study of shared clonotypes between healthy human individuals. The table came from immunoSEQ multiplex PCR; TCRdb's copy has only in-frame clones and leaves some out. Of some 2,100,000 clones in the sample, about 94% were seen once. The sequenced sample was naive CD4+ T cells sorted from blood. The receptors originated from a man aged 18 to 30 in good health. The CDR3 runs from the conserved cysteine through the conserved F or W. D genes are given only for firm matches. Size is omitted from some rows. Given values are once, few, many or a class for expanded clones.

J gene: TRBJ2-7; clone size: NA; V gene: TRBV6-5; D gene: TRBD2; CDR3 DNA: TGTGCCAGCTGGGCGGAGCGGGGCAGCTCCTACGAGCAGTACTTC; CDR3 protein: CASWAERGSSYEQYF
J gene: TRBJ1-2; clone size: few; V gene: TRBV28; D gene: NA; CDR3 DNA: TGTGCCAGCAGTTCCATCACGGCAGGGGACAAATACACCTTC; CDR3 protein: CASSSITAGDKYTF
J gene: TRBJ2-7; clone size: NA; V gene: TRBV2; D gene: TRBD2; CDR3 DNA: TGTGCCAGCCGCCTAGCGGTACTGTCCTACGAGCAGTACTTC; CDR3 protein: CASRLAVLSYEQYF
J gene: TRBJ2-3; clone size: once; V gene: TRBV5-1; D gene: NA; CDR3 DNA: TGCGCCAGCAGCTTGGCTGGCCAGGGGATGCTAGATACGCAGTATTTT; CDR3 protein: CASSLAGQGMLDTQYF
J gene: TRBJ2-4; clone size: NA; V gene: TRBV25-1; D gene: NA; CDR3 DNA: TGTGCCAGCATCCCCCGTACCCCCGGGTACTTC; CDR3 protein: CASIPRTPGYF
J gene: TRBJ2-5; clone size: NA; V gene: TRBV11-3; D gene: NA; CDR3 DNA: TGTGCCAGCAGCCCCTCGTGGGGACAAACGGAGACCCAGTACTTC; CDR3 protein: CASSPSWGQTETQYF
J gene: TRBJ2-7; clone size: once; V gene: TRBV7-2; D gene: TRBD1; CDR3 DNA: TGTGCCAGCAGCTCTGACAGGGGGTCCGAGCAGTACTTC; CDR3 protein: CASSSDRGSEQYF
J gene: TRBJ2-6; clone size: NA; V gene: TRBV4-3; D gene: NA; CDR3 DNA: TGCGCCAGCAGCCAAGAAACCTACACCTCTGGGGCCAACGTCCTGACTTTC; CDR3 protein: CASSQETYTSGANVLTF
J gene: TRBJ1-2; clone size: NA; V gene: TRBV19; D gene: TRBD1; CDR3 DNA: TGTGCCAGTAATACAGGGGGAGCTAATGGCTACACCTTC; CDR3 protein: CASNTGGANGYTF
J gene: TRBJ2-6; clone size: NA; V gene: TRBV7-2; D gene: NA; CDR3 DNA: TGTGCCAGCAGCACTGCGGACGGTTTGGTAGGGGCCAACGTCCTGACTTTC; CDR3 protein: CASSTADGLVGANVLTF
J gene: TRBJ2-2; clone size: NA; V gene: TRBV28; D gene: NA; CDR3 DNA: TGTGCCAGCAGTTTACCTCAATCAGGCACCGGGGAGCTGTTTTTT; CDR3 protein: CASSLPQSGTGELFF
J gene: TRBJ1-3; clone size: NA; V gene: TRBV10-3; D gene: NA; CDR3 DNA: TGTGCCATCAGTGAGGTAGACATCTTATATTTT; CDR3 protein: CAISEVDILYF
J gene: TRBJ2-5; clone size: NA; V gene: TRBV7-9; D gene: TRBD1; CDR3 DNA: TGTGCCAGCAGCCCGGGACAGGGAAATAGAGCCCAGTACTTC; CDR3 protein: CASSPGQGNRAQYF
J gene: TRBJ1-1; clone size: NA; V gene: TRBV6-6; D gene: NA; CDR3 DNA: TGTGCCAGCAGTTACGGGATAGGGGCAAAGGGGACTGAAGCTTTCTTT; CDR3 protein: CASSYGIGAKGTEAFF
J gene: TRBJ1-4; clone size: NA; V gene: TRBV6-6; D gene: NA; CDR3 DNA: TGTGCCAGCAGCCAGACAGCAACTAATGAAAAACTGTTTTTT; CDR3 protein: CASSQTATNEKLFF
J gene: TRBJ2-5; clone size: NA; V gene: TRBV11-3; D gene: TRBD2; CDR3 DNA: TGTGCCAGCAGCACCGGACTAGCGGGGGAGGAGACCCAGTACTTC; CDR3 protein: CASSTGLAGEETQYF
J gene: TRBJ2-7; clone size: NA; V gene: TRBV6-5; D gene: NA; CDR3 DNA: TGTGCCAGCACCGGCTACCATTACGAGCAGTACTTC; CDR3 protein: CASTGYHYEQYF
J gene: TRBJ2-1; clone size: NA; V gene: TRBV7-9; D gene: NA; CDR3 DNA: TGTGCCAGCAGCCTAAGATACAATGAGCAGTTCTTC; CDR3 protein: CASSLRYNEQFF
J gene: TRBJ2-5; clone size: NA; V gene: TRBV15; D gene: TRBD1; CDR3 DNA: TGTGCCACCAGCAGCGACAGGGCGGAGACCCAGTACTTC; CDR3 protein: CATSSDRAETQYF
J gene: TRBJ1-1; clone size: NA; V gene: TRBV6-1; D gene: TRBD1; CDR3 DNA: TGTGCCAGCAGGATGCAGGGGGAGTCAAGCACTGAAGCTTTCTTT; CDR3 protein: CASRMQGESSTEAFF